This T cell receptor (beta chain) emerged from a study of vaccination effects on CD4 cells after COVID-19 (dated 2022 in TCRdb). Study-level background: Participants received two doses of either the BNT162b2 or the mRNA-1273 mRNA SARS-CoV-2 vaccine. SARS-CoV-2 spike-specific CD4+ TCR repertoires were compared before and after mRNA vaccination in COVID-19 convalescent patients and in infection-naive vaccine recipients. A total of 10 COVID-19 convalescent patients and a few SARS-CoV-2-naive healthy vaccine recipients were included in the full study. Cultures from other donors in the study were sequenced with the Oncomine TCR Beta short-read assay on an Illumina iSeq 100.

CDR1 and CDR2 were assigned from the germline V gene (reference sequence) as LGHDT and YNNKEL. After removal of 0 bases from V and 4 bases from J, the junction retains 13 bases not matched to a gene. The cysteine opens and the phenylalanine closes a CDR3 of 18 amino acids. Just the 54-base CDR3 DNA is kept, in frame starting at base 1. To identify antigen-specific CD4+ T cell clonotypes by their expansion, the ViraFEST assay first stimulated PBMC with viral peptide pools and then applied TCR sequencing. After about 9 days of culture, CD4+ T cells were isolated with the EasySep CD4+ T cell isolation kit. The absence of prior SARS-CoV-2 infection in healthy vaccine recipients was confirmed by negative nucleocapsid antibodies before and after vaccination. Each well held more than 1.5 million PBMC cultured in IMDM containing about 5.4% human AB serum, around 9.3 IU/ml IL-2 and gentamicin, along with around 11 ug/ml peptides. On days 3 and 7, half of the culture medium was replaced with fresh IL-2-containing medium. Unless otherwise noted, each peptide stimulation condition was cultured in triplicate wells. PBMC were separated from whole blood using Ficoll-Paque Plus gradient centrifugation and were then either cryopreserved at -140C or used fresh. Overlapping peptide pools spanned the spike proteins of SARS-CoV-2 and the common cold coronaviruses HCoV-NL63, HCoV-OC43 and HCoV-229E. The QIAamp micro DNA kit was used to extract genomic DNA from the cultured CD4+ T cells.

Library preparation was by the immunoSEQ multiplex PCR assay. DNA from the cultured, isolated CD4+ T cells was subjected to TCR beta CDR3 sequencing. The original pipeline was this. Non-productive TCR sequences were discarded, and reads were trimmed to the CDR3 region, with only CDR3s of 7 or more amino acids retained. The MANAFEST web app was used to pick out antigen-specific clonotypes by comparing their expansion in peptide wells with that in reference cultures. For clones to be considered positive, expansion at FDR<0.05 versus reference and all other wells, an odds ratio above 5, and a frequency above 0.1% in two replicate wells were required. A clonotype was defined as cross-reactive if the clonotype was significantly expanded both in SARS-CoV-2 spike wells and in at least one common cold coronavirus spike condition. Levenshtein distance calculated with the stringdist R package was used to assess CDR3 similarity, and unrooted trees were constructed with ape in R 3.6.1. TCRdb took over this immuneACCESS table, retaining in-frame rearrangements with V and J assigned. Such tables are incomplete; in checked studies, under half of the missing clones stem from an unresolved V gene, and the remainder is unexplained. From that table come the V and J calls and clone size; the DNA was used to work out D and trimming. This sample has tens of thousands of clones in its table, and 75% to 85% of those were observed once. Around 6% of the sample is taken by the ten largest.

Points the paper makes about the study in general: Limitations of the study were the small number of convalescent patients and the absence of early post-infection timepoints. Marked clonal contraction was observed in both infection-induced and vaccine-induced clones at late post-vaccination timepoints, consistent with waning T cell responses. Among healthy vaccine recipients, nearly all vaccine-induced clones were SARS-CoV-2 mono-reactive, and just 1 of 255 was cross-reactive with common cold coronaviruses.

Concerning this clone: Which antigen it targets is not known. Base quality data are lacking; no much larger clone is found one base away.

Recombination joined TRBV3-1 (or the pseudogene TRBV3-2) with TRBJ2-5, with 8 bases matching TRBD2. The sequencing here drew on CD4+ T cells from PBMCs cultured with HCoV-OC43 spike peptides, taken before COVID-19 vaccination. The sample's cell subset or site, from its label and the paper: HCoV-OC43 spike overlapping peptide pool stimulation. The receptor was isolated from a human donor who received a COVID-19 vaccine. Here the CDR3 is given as CASSQEGTAGGRGETQYF. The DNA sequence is TGTGCCAGCAGCCAAGAAGGAACGGCGGGGGGAAGGGGAGAGACCCAGTACTTC.